This T cell receptor (beta chain) was found in a study of response to subunit inactivated influenza vaccine (dated by TCRdb to the late 2010s). About the study as a whole: Deep quantitative T cell receptor repertoire profiling was used in the study to track responses to a trivalent subunit inactivated influenza vaccine.

The germline V gene (reference sequence) yields SGHAT for CDR1 and FQDESV for CDR2. Including cysteine and phenylalanine, the CDR3 has 18 amino acids. CDR3 DNA only is kept here, 54 bases in frame from base 1. From V the trimming removes 2 bases and from J it removes 0 bases, while the gene matches leave 3 bases of the junction unaccounted for. Libraries were built with RT-PCR. These reads were obtained on an Illumina HiSeq 2500. TCRdb reworked the public reads: Q25 trimming with fastp, MiXCR clone assembly, productive beta chains retained. CDR3 protein duplicates are merged, each entry listing the most common genes and DNA. The sample data list approximately 520,000 distinct CDR3 sequences, and approximately 24% of these were observed just once. 1.5% to 2% of the sample lies in the top ten. The paper as a whole reports these results and caveats: The authors proposed that each seasonal influenza vaccination may bring in only a limited number of new T cells.

This clonotype was detected ten times or more. Its antigen remains unidentified. No qualities accompany the bases; no much larger clone lies one base away. Specimen: CD4+ T cells sorted from PBMCs, collected 4 to 6 days after vaccination. The receptor comes from a man between 45 and 60 years old who received an inactivated influenza vaccine. Donor details come from another sample of the same person, matched by shared clones. This chain joins TRBV11-1 to TRBJ2-6, with 11 bases in between that match TRBD1. The DNA sequence follows: TGTGCCAGCAGCTTATCCGGGACAGGGGGCTCTGGGGCCAACGTCCTGACTTTC. It translates as CASSLSGTGGSGANVLTF.